The source of this TCR beta chain is a study of T cells in Graves' hyperthyroidism and ophthalmopathy. Broader study findings: Most thyroid clonotypes that were expanded above 0.001 also turned up in blood. Ophthalmopathy stood apart from stable hyperthyroidism in a 13 V-J model.

Stable Graves' hyperthyroidism denoted no ophthalmopathy progression over 18 months. This clonotype came up a few times. Its antigen remains unknown. There were TCR beta CDR3 regions amplified from RNA transcripts. Carried out on the TCR CDR3, a first-round RT-PCR used the HTBI primer set. TCRdb ran MiXCR on the multiplex PCR reads and lists one entry per CDR3 protein. Of around 580,000 distinct CDR3 sequences in the sample, around 45% are singletons; the top ten hold more than 7.5%. The V gene lost 3 bases and the J gene lost 0 bases, with 4 bases spanning the gap. This CDR3 is built from 13 residues. The germline V gene encodes CDR1 ENHRY and CDR2 SYGVKD.

The chain recombines TRBV10-3 with TRBJ2-3, with D unresolved. This receptor was identified in a woman under 30 with Graves' hyperthyroidism. The sample taken for sequencing was peripheral blood or thyroid tissue (not recorded which). CDR3 bases: TGTGCCATCAGTGATCCTAGCACAGATACGCAGTATTTT. Its protein product is CAISDPSTDTQYF.